This entry lists 25 T cell receptor beta chains sequenced from one sample in a study of blood T cells in healthy people across ages. The authors ran a second PCR of roughly 6 to 12 cycles using a sample-barcoded 5' primer and a J-beta primer mix. TCRdb reprocessed the 5' RACE reads via MiXCR and lists one record per CDR3 protein. This sample has 1,500,000 or so distinct CDR3 sequences, with 40% to 45% found just once. The sample was blood. These TCRs come from a woman aged 18-35 years in good health.

V usage is TRBV2 and J usage is TRBJ2-5, with TRBD1 matching over 9 bases. The length of the CDR3 is 15 residues. The J segment lost 1 base and the V segment lost 7 bases, leaving 7 bases of the junction unmatched. Germline-derived CDR1 and CDR2 are SNHLY and FYNNEI. CDR3 residues: CASTEDRGPQETQYF. In DNA, the CDR3 is TGTGCCAGCACAGAGGACAGGGGCCCCCAAGAGACCCAGTACTTC.

The chain recombines TRBV20-1 with TRBJ1-5; unclear D gene. Germline-derived CDR1 and CDR2 are DFQATT and SNEGSKA (reference sequence). This CDR3 contains 15 residues. The germline V and J ends were trimmed by 2 bases and 0 bases, with 11 bases remaining between them. CDR3 sequence reads: CSARTEIISNQPQHF. The CDR3 DNA sequence: TGCAGTGCTAGAACGGAGATCATTAGCAATCAGCCCCAGCATTTT.

This clonotype showed up just a few times. The genes are TRBV7-9 and TRBJ1-1, with D possibly TRBD1 on 5 matching bases. Deletions cut 5 bases from V and 3 bases from J, with 16 bases between. CDR1 SEHNR and CDR2 FQNEAQ come from the germline V gene (reference sequence). The CDR3 spans 15 residues. CDR3: CASSPTTLGDTEAFF. DNA for the CDR3: TGTGCCAGCAGCCCCACCACCTTGGGGGACACTGAAGCTTTCTTT.

This clonotype was recorded a few times. The chain employs TRBV10-3 and TRBJ2-3; 9 nucleotides line up with TRBD2. The germline V gene encodes CDR1 ENHRY and CDR2 SYGVKD. This CDR3 has 13 residues. The V segment lost 8 bases and the J segment 4 bases; nucleotides outside the gene matches: 4. CDR3 region: CAIAGGQPDTQYF. CDR3 DNA: TGTGCCATCGCGGGGGGGCAACCAGATACGCAGTATTTT.

The V gene is TRBV5-1, the J gene TRBJ2-7; 14 bases are shared with TRBD2. The J call could be wrong; TRBJ2-5 is a better fit for the DNA end. CDR3 length equals 16 residues. Germline V gene data show CDR1 as SGHRS and CDR2 as YFSETQ. The chain's CDR3 is CASSRRLAGGPETQYF. CDR3 sequence (DNA): TGCGCCAGCAGCAGAAGACTAGCGGGGGGGCCGGAGACCCAGTACTTC.

V and J are TRBV20-1 and TRBJ1-1; TRBD1 matches 8 bases. The CDR3 extends over 15 amino acids. The V segment lost 3 bases and the J segment 0 bases; nucleotides outside the gene matches: 6. Germline CDR1 is DFQATT and CDR2 is SNEGSKA (reference sequence). The CDR3 reads CSARRQGSLNTEAFF. CDR3 sequence (DNA): TGCAGTGCTAGGAGACAGGGGTCCCTGAACACTGAAGCTTTCTTT.

The chain couples TRBV24-1 to TRBJ2-1; TRBD2 aligns across 10 bases. This CDR3 spans 15 amino acids. V was clipped by 2 bases and J by 5 bases; unmatched bases: 2. In germline, CDR1 is KGHDR, CDR2 SFDVKD. The CDR3 reads CATSDYGTSDNEQFF. The CDR3 DNA reads TGTGCCACCAGTGATTACGGGACTAGCGACAATGAGCAGTTCTTC.

V and J are TRBV6-5 and TRBJ2-1; either TRBD1 or TRBD2 may supply D (5 bases each). V was trimmed by 1 base and J by 5 bases, leaving 12 bases between them. This CDR3 has 15 amino acids. Looked up from germline, CDR1 is MNHEY and CDR2 is SVGAGI. The CDR3, as DNA: TGTGCCAGCAGTTACTACGGGACCCTGCACAATGAGCAGTTCTTC. It yields the protein CASSYYGTLHNEQFF.

The chain links TRBV12-3 or TRBV12-4 to TRBJ2-7; D is possibly TRBD2 (6 bases). This CDR3 contains 12 residues. V was trimmed by 3 bases and J by 7 bases, leaving 10 bases between them. The DNA of the CDR3 is TGTGCCAGCAGTTTCCCCCGGGGGGAGCAGTACTTC. Protein sequence: CASSFPRGEQYF.

This clonotype was counted once. The gene calls are TRBV4-3 and TRBJ2-2; 11 nucleotides line up with TRBD2. The CDR3 is 18 residues long. The ends lost 1 base at V and 6 bases at J; junction bases unmatched: 10. The germline CDR1 and CDR2 sequences are LGHNA and YSLEER. CDR3 bases: TGCGCCAGCAGCCAAGGGAGGGTCGGACTAGCGGGTGCCGGGGAGCTGTTTTTT. Translated, it gives CASSQGRVGLAGAGELFF.

The CDR3 nucleotides are TGCAGTGCTAGAGAAGTAGCTCTTCAAGAGACCCAGTTCTTC. Protein sequence: CSAREVALQETQFF. The chain combines TRBV20-1 with TRBJ2-5; D is unresolved. The end of the DNA aligns better with TRBJ2-1, so the J call may be wrong. The CDR3 loop spans 14 amino acids. Germline V gene lookup returns CDR1 DFQATT and CDR2 SNEGSKA (reference sequence).

This clonotype was counted many times. The chain joins TRBV7-2 to TRBJ1-2, with 7 nucleotides matching TRBD1. Germline assignment: CDR1 SGHTA and CDR2 FQGNSA. Trimming took 4 bases from V and 7 from J; bases not matched to a gene: 12. The CDR3 has 15 residues. The CDR3 spells CASSSFGQARVGYTF. CDR3 sequence (DNA): TGTGCCAGCAGCTCCTTTGGACAGGCCCGAGTTGGCTACACCTTC.

A few counts support this clonotype. CDR3 residues: CSVALQYEQYF. The CDR3 nucleotides read TGCAGCGTTGCCCTCCAGTACGAGCAGTACTTC. This chain joins TRBV29-1 and TRBJ2-7; D remains unclear. The CDR3 runs 11 residues. CDR1 and CDR2 (germline): SQVTM, ANQGSEA. Trimming took off 4 bases at V and 4 bases at J, with 8 bases between the two ends.

The chain joins TRBV7-9 to TRBJ2-3; D uncertain. Trimming removed 2 bases from V and 1 base from J, with 10 bases in between. The CDR3 spans 15 residues. Per the germline V gene, CDR1 is SEHNR and CDR2 is FQNEAQ (reference sequence). The CDR3 DNA reads TGTGCCAGCAGCTTAATGAGTACAGGCACAGATACGCAGTATTTT. Protein product: CASSLMSTGTDTQYF.

This chain uses TRBV27 with TRBJ1-2; no clear D gene. Germline lookup yields CDR1 MNHEY and CDR2 SMNVEV (reference sequence). V shed 5 bases and J shed 2 bases, with 9 bases lying between them. This CDR3 spans 13 amino acids. CDR3 nucleotide sequence: TGTGCCAGCAGTGTATTGGGCAACTATGGCTACACCTTC. As protein: CASSVLGNYGYTF.

The chain carries TRBV6-5 and TRBJ2-1; 7 bases are shared with TRBD1. J gave up 2 bases and V 5 bases, and 9 bases lay outside the gene matches. CDR1 MNHEY and CDR2 SVGAGI come from the germline V gene. The CDR3 spans 16 residues. The CDR3, as DNA: TGTGCCAGCAGTCCAATCACAGGGGCGGCCTACAATGAGCAGTTCTTC. Its translation is CASSPITGAAYNEQFF.

This chain uses TRBV28 with TRBJ2-7, with 10 bases matching TRBD2. The germline gives CDR1 MDHEN, CDR2 SYDVKM. The CDR3 has 14 amino acids. V was clipped by 5 bases and J by 3 bases; unmatched bases: 4. CDR3 loop: CASSLAGANYEQYF. CDR3 nucleotide sequence: TGTGCCAGCAGTCTAGCGGGAGCCAACTACGAGCAGTACTTC.

The V gene is TRBV29-1, the J gene TRBJ2-5, with unresolved D. With 0 bases removed from V and 5 bases from J, the gap between germline ends came to 10 bases. The germline CDR1 and CDR2 sequences are SQVTM and ANQGSEA. This CDR3 region has 13 residues. The CDR3 DNA reads TGCAGCGTTGAAGATACCACGCTCGAGACCCAGTACTTC. Its protein product is CSVEDTTLETQYF.

This clonotype has just one count. This rearrangement joins TRBV20-1 to TRBJ2-7, with 10 positions matching TRBD2. Unmatched junction bases numbered 8, after V lost 4 bases and J lost 2 bases. The CDR3 spans 15 residues. CDR1 is DFQATT, CDR2 SNEGSKA, per germline (reference sequence). CDR3 loop: CSANSGGYSTYEQYF. For the CDR3, the DNA is TGCAGTGCTAATAGCGGGGGGTACTCCACCTACGAGCAGTACTTC.

The V and J genes are TRBV10-3 and TRBJ1-1; D is perhaps TRBD1 (6 bases). Germline V lookup: CDR1 ENHRY, CDR2 SYGVKD. This CDR3 has 15 amino acids. V was pared by 10 bases and J by 0 bases, with 18 bases between. In nucleotides, the CDR3 is TGTGCCACCATGGCAGGGGCATCGATGAACACTGAAGCTTTCTTT. Residues: CATMAGASMNTEAFF.

Points on this clonotype: At one end, the junction sequence differs from germline, possibly due to a read error. The CDR3: CAGSKGLAGPYTDTQYF. DNA of the CDR3: TGCGCCGGCAGCAAAGGACTAGCGGGGCCCTACACAGATACGCAGTATTTT. The rearrangement uses TRBV5-1 and TRBJ2-3; TRBD2 matches at 12 bases. The length of the CDR3 is 17 residues. Germline V CDR1 and CDR2: SGHRS, YFSETQ.

The V and J genes are TRBV5-1 and TRBJ2-4, with 8 bases that match TRBD2. The DNA end is a closer match to TRBJ2-7, so the J assignment may be wrong. This CDR3 has 14 amino acids. The germline CDR1 and CDR2 sequences are SGHRS and YFSETQ. The CDR3: CASSPGGGEDEQYF. Here the CDR3 DNA reads TGCGCCAGCAGCCCCGGGGGGGGCGAGGACGAGCAGTACTTC.

This clonotype occurred a few times. This rearrangement joins TRBV20-1 to TRBJ2-3; 13 nucleotides line up with TRBD2. V lost 6 bases to trimming and J lost 3 bases; unmatched junction nucleotides: 6. The CDR3 extends over 15 amino acids. Germline V gene data show CDR1 as DFQATT and CDR2 as SNEGSKA (reference sequence). The CDR3 here is CSATALAGGTDTQYF. For the CDR3, the DNA is TGCAGTGCGACCGCACTAGCGGGAGGGACAGATACGCAGTATTTT.

J is TRBJ1-1 and V is TRBV29-1; TRBD1 might be the D (5 bases). The length of the CDR3 is 13 residues. Germline CDR1 SQVTM, CDR2 ANQGSEA. The V end lost 2 bases, the J end lost 4 bases, and 11 bases lay between the germline ends. The CDR3 DNA follows: TGCAGCGTTGAAAAGGGGAGGGGCACTGAAGCTTTCTTT. As protein: CSVEKGRGTEAFF.

The chain combines TRBV24-1 with TRBJ1-2; D unresolved. The V end lost 2 bases, the J end lost 2 bases, and 2 bases lay between the germline ends. Germline loops: CDR1 KGHDR, CDR2 SFDVKD. This CDR3 spans 12 amino acids. The CDR3 nucleotides are TGTGCCACCAGTGATTGGAACTATGGCTACACCTTC. As protein: CATSDWNYGYTF.